These 32 T cell receptor beta chains share one sample of origin, sequenced in a study of blood T cell repertoires in COVID-19. Only in-frame clones appear in the TCRdb table, and some are missing; sequencing was by immunoSEQ multiplex PCR. This sample carries about 140,000 clones, around nine tenths of them seen once, and the ten largest clones take 1.7%. The sample consisted of peripheral blood. Receptor source: a woman between 45 and 65 years old with acute or convalescent COVID-19.

The CDR3 nucleotides read TGTGCCAGCAGCCCACTCGGACAGGGGGCTGGGGAGACCCAGTACTTC. It codes for CASSPLGQGAGETQYF. The genes are TRBV7-2 and TRBJ2-5, with TRBD1 matching over 11 bases. The CDR3 runs to 16 residues. CDR1 is SGHTA, CDR2 FQGNSA, per germline. V was pared by 5 bases and J by 5 bases, with 10 bases of the junction left unmatched.

This chain links TRBV18 with TRBJ1-1; 7 bases are a match to TRBD1. J was trimmed by 3 bases and V by 0 bases; bases with no gene match: 7. The germline gives CDR1 KGHSH, CDR2 LQKENI. The CDR3 length is 16 residues. The CDR3 DNA sequence: TGTGCCAGCTCACCACCGGGACGTCAGGGGGACACTGAAGCTTTCTTT. Encoded protein: CASSPPGRQGDTEAFF.

The chain has TRBV7-8 and TRBJ2-1, with D maybe TRBD2 (6 bases). The V end lost 4 bases, the J end lost 9 bases, and 13 bases lay between the germline ends. Per germline, CDR1 SGHVS and CDR2 FQNEAQ. This CDR3 has 13 amino acids. CDR3 bases: TGTGCCAGCAGCTCTTGGCGGGGAACTGAGCAGTTCTTC. It is translated as CASSSWRGTEQFF.

The V gene is TRBV29-1, the J gene TRBJ1-2; weak D call: TRBD1 (6 bases). Trimming took off 6 bases at V and 3 bases at J, with 11 bases between the two ends. This CDR3 has 12 amino acids. CDR1 is SQVTM, CDR2 ANQGSEA, per germline. The CDR3 DNA reads as TGCAGCGTGCGAGGGGGATACTATGGCTACACCTTC. As protein: CSVRGGYYGYTF. The variable domain in full, with the rest retrieved from reference TRBV29-1 and TRBJ1-2, is SAVISQKPSRDICQRGTSLTIQCQVDSQVTMMFWYRQQPGQSLTLIATANQGSEATYESGFVIDKFPISRPNLTFSTLTVSNMSPEDSSIYLCSVRGGYYGYTFGSGTRLTVV.

The chain is built from TRBV7-3 and TRBJ2-5, with D tentatively TRBD2 (5 bases). V lost 1 base, J lost 5 bases, and 14 bases lay in between. The V gene's germline CDR1 is SGHTA and CDR2 FQGTGA. The CDR3 loop spans 15 amino acids. The CDR3 reads CASSLRGKGVETQYF. In DNA, the CDR3 is TGTGCCAGCAGCTTAAGGGGAAAGGGAGTGGAGACCCAGTACTTC. The entire variable domain, with the rest obtained from reference TRBV7-3 and TRBJ2-5, is as follows: GAGVSQTPSNKVTEKGKYVELRCDPISGHTALYWYRQSLGQGPEFLIYFQGTGAADDSGLPNDRFFAVRPEGSVSTLKIQRTERGDSAVYLCASSLRGKGVETQYFGPGTRLLVL.

This CDR3 reads CATSDSGTDFWGYTF. In DNA, the CDR3 is TGTGCCACCAGTGATTCCGGGACAGATTTTTGGGGCTACACCTTC. V usage is TRBV24-1 and J usage is TRBJ1-2, with 7 positions matching TRBD1. CDR3 length: 15 residues. Germline trimming cut 2 bases from V and 8 bases from J; bases unmatched to any gene: 10. Germline V CDR1 and CDR2: KGHDR, SFDVKD.

The V call is TRBV6-5, the J call TRBJ2-3; a weak D match, TRBD2 (5 bases). Germline CDR1 and CDR2: MNHEY and SVGAGI. The V end lost 3 bases, the J end lost 3 bases, and 10 bases lay between the germline ends. CDR3 length: 14 amino acids. The CDR3 DNA reads TGTGCCAGCAGTTATTTCCGGGGAACAGATACGCAGTATTTT. Its translation: CASSYFRGTDTQYF.

The chain couples TRBV14 to TRBJ2-7; 7 bases match TRBD1. Germline values: CDR1 SGHDN, CDR2 FVKESK. The CDR3 is made up of 16 amino acids. J lost 6 bases, V lost 1 base, and 12 bases had no gene match. The CDR3 is CASSQGDRVFTSEQYF. CDR3 in DNA: TGTGCCAGCAGCCAAGGTGACAGGGTGTTTACTAGCGAGCAGTACTTC.

Concerning this clone: The sample carries other DNA sequences with the same CDR3. The chain uses TRBV18 and TRBJ2-3; D might be TRBD1 (5 bases). CDR3 length equals 16 residues. Looked up from germline, CDR1 is KGHSH and CDR2 is LQKENI. V was trimmed by 1 base and J by 2 bases, leaving 13 bases between them. CDR3 sequence reads: CASSPLGSGITDTQYF. The CDR3 bases are TGTGCCAGCTCACCACTGGGTTCAGGGATCACAGATACGCAGTATTTT.

The chain uses TRBV5-1 and TRBJ2-2; maybe TRBD1 (5 bases). The CDR3 runs 15 residues. Germline V CDR1 and CDR2: SGHRS, YFSETQ. V shed 4 bases and J shed 7 bases, with 17 bases lying between them. The CDR3 loop reads CASSPGSSYGGELFF. The CDR3 DNA follows: TGCGCCAGCAGCCCAGGGTCTTCCTATGGCGGGGAGCTGTTTTTT.

The V call is TRBV29-1, the J call TRBJ1-5; D uncertain. Germline V CDR1 and CDR2: SQVTM, ANQGSEA. V was cut by 2 bases and J by 6 bases, with 14 bases left in between. This CDR3 comprises 14 residues. The CDR3 spells CSVERSRGCQPQHF. The CDR3 nucleotides read TGCAGCGTTGAAAGAAGTAGAGGGTGTCAGCCCCAGCATTTT.

The rearrangement uses TRBV9 and TRBJ2-1, with D possibly matching TRBD2 (5 bases). V was pared by 3 bases and J by 10 bases, with 23 bases between. This CDR3 spans 16 amino acids. Per the germline V gene, CDR1 is SGDLS and CDR2 is YYNGEE. The CDR3 DNA reads as TGTGCCAGCAGCGGGGCGCGGGCGGGTGGGGTAGGCGAGCAGTTCTTC. It is translated as CASSGARAGGVGEQFF.

V is TRBV18 and J is TRBJ1-2; a possible D gene is TRBD1 (5 bases). Germline CDR1 is KGHSH and CDR2 is LQKENI. Trimming removed 2 bases at V and 4 bases at J, with 11 bases between. The CDR3 contains 14 residues. CDR3 coding DNA: TGTGCCAGCTCACCAAGGGGAGGACGCTATGGCTACACCTTC. It yields the protein CASSPRGGRYGYTF.

V is TRBV19 and J is TRBJ1-1; perhaps TRBD1 as D (5 bases). Germline CDR1 reads LNHDA; CDR2 reads SQIVND (reference sequence). CDR3 length equals 17 residues. V was cut by 1 base and J by 0 bases, with 15 bases left in between. Here the CDR3 reads CASSIGDSSFMNTEAFF. The CDR3 DNA is TGTGCCAGTAGTATAGGAGACAGTTCATTTATGAACACTGAAGCTTTCTTT.

V and J are TRBV9 and TRBJ1-6; D uncertain. CDR3 length: 13 residues. V lost 1 base to trimming and J lost 13 bases, with 12 bases between them. The germline gives CDR1 SGDLS, CDR2 YYNGEE. For the CDR3, the DNA is TGTGCCAGCAGCGTACGGGAAGAGGGCCCCCTCCACTTT. It encodes CASSVREEGPLHF.

The gene calls are TRBV27 and TRBJ1-5; 8 bases match TRBD1. V was clipped by 6 bases and J by 0 bases; unmatched bases: 10. The length of the CDR3 is 17 residues. CDR1 and CDR2 (germline): MNHEY, SMNVEV (reference sequence). CDR3: CASSSDRGTYSNQPQHF. CDR3 in DNA: TGTGCCAGCAGCTCCGACAGGGGCACTTATAGCAATCAGCCCCAGCATTTT.

DNA for the CDR3: TGTGCCAGCAGTGGAGGTAGGGGGCCCTACGAGCAGTACTTC. It codes for CASSGGRGPYEQYF. The chain recombines TRBV2 with TRBJ2-7; TRBD1 matches 7 bases. V shed 4 bases, J shed 2 bases, and the junction held 5 bases outside the gene matches. This CDR3 contains 14 residues. CDR1 is SNHLY, CDR2 FYNNEI, per germline. Together with reference TRBV2 and TRBJ2-7, the CDR3 gives the full variable domain: EPEVTQTPSHQVTQMGQEVILRCVPISNHLYFYWYRQILGQKVEFLVSFYNNEISEKSEIFDDQFSVERPDGSNFTLKIRSTKLEDSAMYFCASSGGRGPYEQYFGPGTRLTVT.

This chain joins TRBV19 and TRBJ2-7, with TRBD1 identical over 8 bases. With V trimmed by 5 bases and J by 4 bases, 10 bases remained unmatched. The CDR3 has 15 amino acids. Per germline, CDR1 LNHDA and CDR2 SQIVND (reference sequence). CDR3 sequence: CASSGGQVGAYEQYF. The CDR3 DNA sequence: TGTGCCAGTAGTGGGGGACAGGTAGGAGCGTACGAGCAGTACTTC.

The chain is built from TRBV4-2 and TRBJ1-5; tentatively, D is TRBD1 (5 bases). V was clipped by 4 bases and J by 2 bases, with 12 bases between them. Germline CDR1 reads LGHNA; CDR2 reads YNFKEQ. This CDR3 region has 15 residues. The CDR3 DNA sequence: TGTGCCAGCAGCCCGAGTGTAGGGGGCAATCAGCCCCAGCATTTT. It specifies CASSPSVGGNQPQHF.

CDR3 amino acids: CASSVGPGQLTHGYTF. The CDR3 DNA reads TGTGCCAGCAGTGTCGGACCGGGACAACTAACCCATGGCTACACCTTC. The V gene is TRBV28, the J gene TRBJ1-2; weak D call: TRBD1 (6 bases). This CDR3 is built from 16 residues. V lost 5 bases and J 6 bases, leaving 22 bases between the germline ends. Looked up from germline, CDR1 is MDHEN and CDR2 is SYDVKM.

The chain recombines TRBV25-1 with TRBJ2-3; D gene uncertain. This CDR3 region has 11 residues. Trimming left V 6 bases short and J 5 bases short, with 6 bases between. Germline V gene data show CDR1 as MGHDK and CDR2 as SYGVNS. The CDR3 region is CASSPQDTQYF. CDR3 DNA sequence: TGTGCCAGCAGCCCACAAGATACGCAGTATTTT.

The chain recombines TRBV7-9 with TRBJ1-4; TRBD1 might be the D (6 bases). V was shortened by 2 bases and J by 8 bases, with 15 bases between the two germline ends. The CDR3 loop spans 15 amino acids. From germline, CDR1 is SEHNR and CDR2 FQNEAQ (reference sequence). The CDR3 region is CASSLHGGLEEKLFF. Written as DNA, the CDR3 is TGTGCCAGCAGCTTACATGGGGGCTTAGAAGAAAAACTGTTTTTT.

The chain carries TRBV4-2 and TRBJ1-2, with D hard to call. V lost 1 base and J 5 bases, leaving 11 bases between the germline ends. Germline V CDR1 and CDR2: LGHNA, YNFKEQ. This CDR3 region has 14 residues. The CDR3, as DNA: TGTGCCAGCAGCCAAGGGCGGCGCGGGTATGGCTACACCTTC. This sequence encodes CASSQGRRGYGYTF.

The V and J genes are TRBV27 and TRBJ1-2, with D unresolved. The V and J ends lost 3 bases and 6 bases respectively, with 14 bases between them. Germline values: CDR1 MNHEY, CDR2 SMNVEV (reference sequence). This CDR3 is 14 amino acids long. CDR3 protein: CASSFQSSGNGYTF. As DNA, the CDR3 is TGTGCCAGCAGTTTCCAAAGTTCGGGGAATGGCTACACCTTC.

The CDR3 coding sequence is TGCGCCAGCAGCAACTCGGTCCGGAACTATGGCTACACCTTC. Translation gives CASSNSVRNYGYTF. The chain combines TRBV5-1 with TRBJ1-2, with D uncertain. Trimming pared 4 bases from V and 2 bases from J, leaving 12 bases between. Germline V lookup: CDR1 SGHRS, CDR2 YFSETQ. This CDR3 has 14 residues.

The chain employs TRBV10-2 and TRBJ2-7; TRBD2 aligns across 13 bases. The V segment lost 7 bases and the J segment 7 bases; nucleotides outside the gene matches: 7. The CDR3 covers 14 residues. Germline CDR1 is WSHSY and CDR2 is SAAADI. CDR3: CASNGLAGVREQYF. The CDR3, as DNA: TGCGCCAGCAACGGACTAGCGGGAGTAAGGGAGCAGTACTTC.

J is TRBJ1-3 and V is TRBV5-5; D not resolved. The CDR3 contains 15 residues. The germline CDR1 and CDR2 sequences are SGHKS and YYEKEE (reference sequence). Trimming removed 0 bases from V and 4 bases from J, with 11 bases in between. The DNA of the CDR3 is TGTGCCAGCAGCTTGGAGGGCGGGTACGGAAACACCATATATTTT. This encodes CASSLEGGYGNTIYF.

V and J are TRBV2 and TRBJ2-1; tentatively, D is TRBD2 (6 bases). Deletions cut 8 bases from V and 4 bases from J, with 21 bases between. The CDR3 has 16 amino acids. From germline, CDR1 is SNHLY and CDR2 FYNNEI. As DNA, the CDR3 is TGTGCCAGCTTTTCCAGTGGCGGGATACATTACAATGAGCAGTTCTTC. Translation: CASFSSGGIHYNEQFF.

The chain joins TRBV10-3 to TRBJ2-1; 8 positions agree with TRBD2. Germline V gene sequence: CDR1 ENHRY, CDR2 SYGVKD. With 6 bases clipped from V and 4 bases from J, the junction kept 5 bases outside the gene matches. The CDR3 has 14 residues. The CDR3 protein is CAISLSGAYNEQFF. In DNA, the CDR3 is TGTGCCATCAGCCTTAGCGGGGCATACAATGAGCAGTTCTTC.

A single count supports this clone. The J gene is TRBJ2-2, the V gene TRBV13, with 11 nucleotides matching TRBD2. From germline, CDR1 is PRHDT and CDR2 FYEKMQ (reference sequence). The CDR3 has 18 residues. V shed 5 bases, J shed 0 bases, and the junction held 8 bases outside the gene matches. CDR3 in DNA: TGTGCCAGCAGCCCCAGACTAGCGGGGTATTCGAACACCGGGGAGCTGTTTTTT. Residues: CASSPRLAGYSNTGELFF.

The chain is built from TRBV10-3 and TRBJ1-5; 10 nucleotides line up with TRBD1. Germline lookup yields CDR1 ENHRY and CDR2 SYGVKD. With V trimmed by 5 bases and J by 6 bases, 4 bases remained unmatched. The CDR3 contains 14 residues. CDR3 residues: CAISTDRGGQPQHF. CDR3 nucleotides: TGTGCCATCAGTACGGACAGGGGGGGTCAGCCCCAGCATTTT.

The CDR3 region has the DNA TGTGCCAGTAACTTCCGACAGGGTGTCGCTGAAGCTTTCTTT. Amino acids: CASNFRQGVAEAFF. V is TRBV19 and J is TRBJ1-1, with 7 bases identical to TRBD1. V was pared by 7 bases and J by 6 bases, with 11 bases of the junction left unmatched. CDR1 and CDR2 (germline): LNHDA, SQIVND (reference sequence). The CDR3 runs 14 residues.